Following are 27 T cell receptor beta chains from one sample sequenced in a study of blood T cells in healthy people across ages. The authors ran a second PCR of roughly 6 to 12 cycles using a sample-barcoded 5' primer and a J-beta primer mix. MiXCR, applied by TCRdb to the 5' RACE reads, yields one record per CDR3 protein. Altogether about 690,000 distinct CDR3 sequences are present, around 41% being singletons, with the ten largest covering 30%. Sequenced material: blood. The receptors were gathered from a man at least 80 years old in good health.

CDR3 DNA: TGTGCCAGCAGCCAAGACGAGCGGGGGGCCCACCGAAACGAGCAGTACTTC. It translates to CASSQDERGAHRNEQYF. The gene calls are TRBV14 and TRBJ2-5; 9 bases match TRBD2. The J call may be incorrect, as the DNA end agrees better with TRBJ2-7. CDR3 size: 17 residues. CDR1 and CDR2 from the germline V gene are SGHDN and FVKESK.

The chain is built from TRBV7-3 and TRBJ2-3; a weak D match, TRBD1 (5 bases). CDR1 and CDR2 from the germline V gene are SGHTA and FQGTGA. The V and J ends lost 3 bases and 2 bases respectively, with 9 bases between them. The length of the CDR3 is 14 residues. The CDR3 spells CASSFQGHTDTQYF. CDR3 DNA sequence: TGTGCCAGCAGCTTCCAGGGCCACACAGATACGCAGTATTTT.

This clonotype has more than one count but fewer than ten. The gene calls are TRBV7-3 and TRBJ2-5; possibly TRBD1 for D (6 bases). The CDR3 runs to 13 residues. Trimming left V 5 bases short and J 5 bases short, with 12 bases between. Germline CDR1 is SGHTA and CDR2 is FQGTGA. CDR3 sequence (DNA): TGTGCCAGCAGCAAGGACAGATCGGAGACCCAGTACTTC. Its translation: CASSKDRSETQYF.

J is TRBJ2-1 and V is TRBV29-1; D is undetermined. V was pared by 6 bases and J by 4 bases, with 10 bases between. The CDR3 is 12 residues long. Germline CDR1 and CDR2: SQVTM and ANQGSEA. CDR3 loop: CSVVGSYNEQFF. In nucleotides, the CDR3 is TGCAGCGTGGTGGGATCTTACAATGAGCAGTTCTTC.

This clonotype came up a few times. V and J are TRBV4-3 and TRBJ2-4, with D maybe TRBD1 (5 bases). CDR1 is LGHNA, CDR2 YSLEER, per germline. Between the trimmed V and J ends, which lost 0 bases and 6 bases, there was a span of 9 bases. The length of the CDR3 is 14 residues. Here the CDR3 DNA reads TGCGCCAGCAGCCAAGAGTGGGGCCCAAACATTCAGTACTTC. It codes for CASSQEWGPNIQYF.

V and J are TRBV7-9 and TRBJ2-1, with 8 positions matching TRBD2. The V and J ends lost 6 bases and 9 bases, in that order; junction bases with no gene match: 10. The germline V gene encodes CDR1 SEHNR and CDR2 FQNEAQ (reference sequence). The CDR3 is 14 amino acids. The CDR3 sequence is CASRLSGERGEQFF. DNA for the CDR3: TGTGCCAGCAGACTTAGCGGGGAACGGGGTGAGCAGTTCTTC.

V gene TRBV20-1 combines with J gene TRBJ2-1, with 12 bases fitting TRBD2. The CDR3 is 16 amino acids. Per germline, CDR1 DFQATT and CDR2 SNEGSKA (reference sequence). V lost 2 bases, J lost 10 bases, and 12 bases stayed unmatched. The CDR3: CSARRASGRATYEQFF. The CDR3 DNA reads TGCAGTGCTAGAAGAGCTAGCGGGAGGGCTACCTACGAGCAGTTCTTC.

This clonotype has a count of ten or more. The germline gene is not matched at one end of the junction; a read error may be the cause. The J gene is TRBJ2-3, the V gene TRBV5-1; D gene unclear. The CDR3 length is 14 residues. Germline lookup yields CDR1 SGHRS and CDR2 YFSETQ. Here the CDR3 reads CASSPGGSTDTQYF. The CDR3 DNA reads TGTGCCAGCAGCCCCGGTGGGTCCACAGATACGCAGTATTTT.

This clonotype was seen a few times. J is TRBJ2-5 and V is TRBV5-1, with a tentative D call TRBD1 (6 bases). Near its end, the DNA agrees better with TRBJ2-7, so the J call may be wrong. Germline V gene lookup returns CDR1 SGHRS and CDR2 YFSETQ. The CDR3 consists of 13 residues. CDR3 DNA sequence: TGCGCCAGCAGCGTTAAAGGGGGTTACGAGCAGTACTTC. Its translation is CASSVKGGYEQYF.

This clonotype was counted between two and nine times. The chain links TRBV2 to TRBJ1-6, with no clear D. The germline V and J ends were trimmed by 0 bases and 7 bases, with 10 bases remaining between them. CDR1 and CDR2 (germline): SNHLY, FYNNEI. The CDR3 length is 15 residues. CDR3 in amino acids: CASSEANVVNSPLHF. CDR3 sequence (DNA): TGTGCCAGCAGTGAAGCTAATGTAGTGAATTCACCCCTCCACTTT.

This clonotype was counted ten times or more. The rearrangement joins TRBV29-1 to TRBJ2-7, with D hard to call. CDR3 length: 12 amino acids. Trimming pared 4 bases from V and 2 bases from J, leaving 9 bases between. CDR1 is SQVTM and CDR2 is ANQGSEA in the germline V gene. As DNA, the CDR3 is TGCAGCGTTGGAAAAGATCCCTACGAGCAGTACTTC. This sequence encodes CSVGKDPYEQYF.

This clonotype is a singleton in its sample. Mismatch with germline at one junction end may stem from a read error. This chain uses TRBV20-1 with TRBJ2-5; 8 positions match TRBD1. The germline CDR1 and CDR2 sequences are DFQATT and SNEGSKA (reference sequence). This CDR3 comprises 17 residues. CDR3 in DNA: TGCAATGCTAGAGGCGGTCCGGGACAGGCAGCGAGGGAGACCCAGTACTTC. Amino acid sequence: CNARGGPGQAARETQYF.

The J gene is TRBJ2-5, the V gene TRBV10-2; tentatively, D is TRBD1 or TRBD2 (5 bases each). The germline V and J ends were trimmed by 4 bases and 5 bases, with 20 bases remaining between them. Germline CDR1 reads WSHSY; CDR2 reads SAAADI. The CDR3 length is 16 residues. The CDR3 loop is CASSALPGPSRETQYF. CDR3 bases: TGCGCCAGCAGTGCGCTACCGGGACCGAGTCGGGAGACCCAGTACTTC.

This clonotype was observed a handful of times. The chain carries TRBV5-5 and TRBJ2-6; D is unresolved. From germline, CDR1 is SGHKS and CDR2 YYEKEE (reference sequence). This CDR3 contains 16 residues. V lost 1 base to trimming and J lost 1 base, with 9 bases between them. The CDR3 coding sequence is TGTGCCAGCAGCTTGTCCTCCAGGTCTGGGGCCAACGTCCTGACTTTC. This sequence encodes CASSLSSRSGANVLTF.

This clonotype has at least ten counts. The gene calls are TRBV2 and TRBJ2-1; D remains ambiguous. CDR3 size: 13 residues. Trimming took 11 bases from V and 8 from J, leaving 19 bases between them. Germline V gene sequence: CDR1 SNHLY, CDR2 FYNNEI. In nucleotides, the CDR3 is TGTGCCGGGCTGGGAACTTCCTCGTATGAGCAGTTCTTC. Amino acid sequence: CAGLGTSSYEQFF.

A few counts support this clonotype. The CDR3 DNA sequence: TGTGCCAGCAGCCCACAAACCCTAAACTCCTACAATGAGCAGTTCTTC. Protein: CASSPQTLNSYNEQFF. The chain carries TRBV7-2 and TRBJ2-1; D uncertain. The CDR3 runs to 16 residues. The V gene's germline CDR1 is SGHTA and CDR2 FQGNSA. V lost 5 bases and J lost 0, with 14 bases in between.

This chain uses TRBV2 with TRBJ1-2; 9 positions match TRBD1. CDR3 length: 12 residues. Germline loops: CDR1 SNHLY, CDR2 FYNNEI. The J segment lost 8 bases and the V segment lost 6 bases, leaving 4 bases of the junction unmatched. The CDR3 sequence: CASRPGQGGYTF. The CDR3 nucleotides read TGTGCCAGCAGGCCGGGACAGGGAGGCTACACCTTC.

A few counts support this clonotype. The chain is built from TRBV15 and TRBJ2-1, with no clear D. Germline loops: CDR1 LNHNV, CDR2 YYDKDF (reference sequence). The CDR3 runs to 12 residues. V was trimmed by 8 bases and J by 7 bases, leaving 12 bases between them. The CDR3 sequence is CATSFHFNEQFF. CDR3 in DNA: TGTGCCACCTCATTCCACTTTAATGAGCAGTTCTTC.

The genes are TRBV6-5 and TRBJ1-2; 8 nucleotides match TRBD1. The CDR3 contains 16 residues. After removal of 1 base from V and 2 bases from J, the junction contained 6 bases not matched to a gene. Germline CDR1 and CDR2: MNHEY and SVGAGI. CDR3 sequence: CASSYLPGGTNYGYTF. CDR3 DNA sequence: TGTGCCAGCAGTTACTTACCAGGGGGCACCAACTATGGCTACACCTTC.

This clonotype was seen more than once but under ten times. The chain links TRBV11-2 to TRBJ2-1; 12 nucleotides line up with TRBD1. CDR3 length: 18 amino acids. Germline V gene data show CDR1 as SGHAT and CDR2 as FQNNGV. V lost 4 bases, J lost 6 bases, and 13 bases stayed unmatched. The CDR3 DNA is TGTGCCAGCAGCTCTCGGGACAGGGGGCTTCGTTACGTCAATGAGCAGTTCTTC. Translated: CASSSRDRGLRYVNEQFF.

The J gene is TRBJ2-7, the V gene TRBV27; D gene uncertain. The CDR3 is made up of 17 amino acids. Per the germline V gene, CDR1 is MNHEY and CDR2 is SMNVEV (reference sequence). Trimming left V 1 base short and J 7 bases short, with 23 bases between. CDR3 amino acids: CASSLYGSTYALTEQYF. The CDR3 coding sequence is TGTGCCAGCAGTTTATACGGGTCAACTTACGCACTTACGGAGCAGTACTTC.

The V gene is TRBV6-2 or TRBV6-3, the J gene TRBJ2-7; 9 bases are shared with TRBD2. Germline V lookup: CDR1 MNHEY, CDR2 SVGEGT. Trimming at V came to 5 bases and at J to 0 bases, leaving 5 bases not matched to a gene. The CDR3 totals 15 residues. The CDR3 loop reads CASSTRTSASYEQYF. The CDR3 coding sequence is TGTGCCAGCAGTACCCGGACTAGCGCCTCCTACGAGCAGTACTTC.

CDR3 coding DNA: TGTGCCAGCAGCTTATCAGGGCAGAGCACTTTGCAGTACTTC. Its translation: CASSLSGQSTLQYF. The chain combines TRBV7-9 with TRBJ2-5, with D possibly TRBD1 on 5 matching bases. The CDR3 loop spans 14 amino acids. Germline V gene data show CDR1 as SEHNR and CDR2 as FQNEAQ (reference sequence). Trimming removed 2 bases at V and 11 bases at J, with 18 bases between.

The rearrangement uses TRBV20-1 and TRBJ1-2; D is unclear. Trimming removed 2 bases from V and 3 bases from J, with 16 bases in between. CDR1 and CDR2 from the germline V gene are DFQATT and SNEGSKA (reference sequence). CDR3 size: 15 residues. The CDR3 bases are TGCAGTGCTAGACCTCCCAATGGGCCGGACTATGGCTACACCTTC. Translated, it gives CSARPPNGPDYGYTF.

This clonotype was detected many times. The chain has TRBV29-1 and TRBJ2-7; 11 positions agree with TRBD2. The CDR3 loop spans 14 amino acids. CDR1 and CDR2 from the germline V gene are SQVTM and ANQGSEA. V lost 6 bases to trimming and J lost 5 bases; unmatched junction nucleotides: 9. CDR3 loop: CSVPLAGGINEQYF. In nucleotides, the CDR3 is TGCAGCGTCCCTCTAGCGGGAGGTATCAACGAGCAGTACTTC.

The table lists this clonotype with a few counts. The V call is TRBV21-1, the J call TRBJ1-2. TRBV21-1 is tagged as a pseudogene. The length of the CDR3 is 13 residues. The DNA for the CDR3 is TGTGCCAGCAGCAAAGAGCGAGGGAATGGCTACACCTTC. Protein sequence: CASSKERGNGYTF.

The CDR3 loop is CASSLRGGTANTEAFF. DNA for the CDR3: TGCGCCAGCAGCTTACGGGGCGGAACAGCAAACACTGAAGCTTTCTTT. The chain combines TRBV5-1 with TRBJ1-1, with a weak D call TRBD1 (5 bases). Trimming shortened V by 2 bases and J by 2 bases, and 16 bases separated the two germline ends. CDR1 and CDR2 from the germline V gene are SGHRS and YFSETQ. This CDR3 spans 16 amino acids.